This entry lists 25 T cell receptor beta chains sequenced from one sample in a study of early T cells in non-severe SARS-CoV-2 infection. TCRdb used MiXCR to reprocess the 5' RACE reads, holding one entry per CDR3 protein. The profile covers some 70,000 distinct CDR3 sequences, with around a tenth appearing a single time and just under 6% taken by the ten largest. Input material: whole blood. Receptors originate from an adult who was a healthcare worker with PCR-confirmed SARS-CoV-2 infection or an uninfected control (not recorded which).

This chain joins TRBV5-1 and TRBJ2-5; 14 bases map to TRBD2. The CDR3 runs to 15 residues. CDR1 and CDR2 (germline): SGHRS, YFSETQ. The ends lost 6 bases at V and 4 bases at J; junction bases unmatched: 5. The CDR3 DNA follows: TGCGCCAGCACCGGGACTAGCGGGAGTATAGAGACCCAGTACTTC. It encodes CASTGTSGSIETQYF. The entire variable domain, with the rest obtained from reference TRBV5-1 and TRBJ2-5, is as follows: KAGVTQTPRYLIKTRGQQVTLSCSPISGHRSVSWYQQTPGQGLQFLFEYFSETQRNKGNFPGRFSGRQFSNSRSEMNVSTLELGDSALYLCASTGTSGSIETQYFGPGTRLLVL.

This clonotype was counted ten times or more. V gene TRBV7-9 combines with J gene TRBJ2-3, with 9 bases matching TRBD2. The CDR3 is 16 amino acids. Losses at the gene ends were 5 bases for V and 0 bases for J; bases not matched to a gene: 6. The germline gives CDR1 SEHNR, CDR2 FQNEAQ (reference sequence). The CDR3 protein is CASSTTSGPSTDTQYF. The CDR3 coding sequence is TGTGCCAGCAGCACGACTAGCGGCCCTAGCACAGATACGCAGTATTTT.

The rearrangement uses TRBV20-1 and TRBJ2-3; 7 nucleotides line up with TRBD2. This CDR3 is 16 amino acids long. CDR1 is DFQATT, CDR2 SNEGSKA, per germline (reference sequence). The ends lost 5 bases at V and 3 bases at J; junction bases unmatched: 14. DNA for the CDR3: TGCAGTGCTGGCGCTTACCAAAGCGGGGAGACAGATACGCAGTATTTT. Protein: CSAGAYQSGETDTQYF.

This clonotype appeared many times. One junction end disagrees with the germline gene, perhaps due to a read error. This chain joins TRBV20-1 and TRBJ2-7; 10 nucleotides line up with TRBD1. The CDR3 covers 12 residues. Germline V gene lookup returns CDR1 DFQATT and CDR2 SNEGSKA (reference sequence). In DNA form, the CDR3 reads TGCAGTGCCCAAAGCCTCTGGGACAGGGGAAACTTC. Its translation: CSAQSLWDRGNF.

This clonotype was counted many times. The rearrangement joins TRBV6-6 to TRBJ1-1; no reliable D call. The CDR3 has 14 amino acids. CDR1 is MNHNY and CDR2 is SVGAGI in the germline V gene (reference sequence). V was pared by 2 bases and J by 6 bases, with 13 bases between. As DNA, the CDR3 is TGTGCCAGCAGTTACACAGCGGAGGGTGCTGAAGCTTTCTTT. This codes for CASSYTAEGAEAFF.

In this sample, this clonotype turned up a few times. This chain connects TRBV7-8 to TRBJ2-3; 9 nucleotides align to TRBD2. This CDR3 spans 15 amino acids. In germline, CDR1 is SGHVS, CDR2 FQNEAQ. V shed 3 bases, J shed 4 bases, and the junction held 5 bases outside the gene matches. CDR3 loop: CASSFGGGAADTQYF. The CDR3 DNA reads TGTGCCAGCAGCTTTGGCGGGGGGGCGGCAGATACGCAGTATTTT.

This clonotype showed up just a few times. The J gene is TRBJ2-7, the V gene TRBV20-1; perhaps TRBD2 as D (6 bases). Trimming left V 4 bases short and J 5 bases short, with 21 bases between. From germline, CDR1 is DFQATT and CDR2 SNEGSKA (reference sequence). The length of the CDR3 is 15 residues. DNA for the CDR3: TGCAGTGCTAATAACCTGGGGCAGGGAGGACACGAGCAGTACTTC. Its protein product is CSANNLGQGGHEQYF.

This clonotype was found many times. This chain uses TRBV11-2 with TRBJ2-1; perhaps D is TRBD1 or TRBD2 (6 bases each). This CDR3 spans 16 amino acids. The V and J ends lost 4 bases and 3 bases respectively, with 16 bases between them. From germline, CDR1 is SGHAT and CDR2 FQNNGV. CDR3 coding DNA: TGTGCCAGCAGCTCCGGAGGAGGGGGTAGCTACAATGAGCAGTTCTTC. Translation: CASSSGGGGSYNEQFF.

The chain joins TRBV7-8 to TRBJ1-1; D might be TRBD1 (5 bases). This CDR3 contains 13 residues. Germline V CDR1 and CDR2: SGHVS, FQNEAQ. The V and J ends lost 3 bases and 3 bases respectively, with 8 bases between them. The CDR3 nucleotides read TGTGCCAGCAGCTTCGAGGGGTACACTGAAGCTTTCTTT. It yields the protein CASSFEGYTEAFF.

This clonotype was seen repeatedly, ten times or more. The gene calls are TRBV28 and TRBJ2-1, with D tentatively TRBD1 (5 bases). Trimming removed 1 base from V and 15 bases from J, with 13 bases in between. The CDR3 extends over 12 amino acids. Germline-derived CDR1 and CDR2 are MDHEN and SYDVKM. CDR3 nucleotides: TGTGCCAGCAGTTTATTAAGGGGCAGGTGGTTCTTC. It encodes CASSLLRGRWFF. Looking up the rest from reference TRBV28 and TRBJ2-1 gives the full variable domain: DVKVTQSSRYLVKRTGEKVFLECVQDMDHENMFWYRQDPGLGLRLIYFSYDVKMKEKGDIPEGYSVSREKKERFSLILESASTNQTSMYLCASSLLRGRWFFGPGTRLTVL.

The chain joins TRBV27 to TRBJ2-1, with 9 nucleotides matching TRBD2. The V and J ends lost 6 bases and 4 bases, in that order; junction bases with no gene match: 4. The length of the CDR3 is 14 residues. CDR1 is MNHEY and CDR2 is SMNVEV in the germline V gene (reference sequence). The CDR3 nucleotides are TGTGCCAGCAGCGAGACTAGCGGTTACAATGAGCAGTTCTTC. Its translation is CASSETSGYNEQFF.

Only one count was recorded for this clonotype. The J gene is TRBJ2-7, the V gene TRBV20-1, with D hard to call. The germline V and J ends were trimmed by 3 bases and 0 bases, with 9 bases remaining between them. The CDR3 extends over 13 amino acids. Germline CDR1 is DFQATT and CDR2 is SNEGSKA (reference sequence). CDR3 region: CSASRPSSYEQYF. DNA for the CDR3: TGCAGTGCTAGTCGCCCGAGCTCCTACGAGCAGTACTTC.

This clonotype was observed many times. CDR3 DNA: TGTGCCAGCAGCTTATGGGGATTGGGTGAAGCTTTCTTT. This codes for CASSLWGLGEAFF. The chain links TRBV13 to TRBJ1-1, with D unresolved. The V gene lost 2 bases and the J gene lost 7 bases, with 11 bases spanning the gap. The CDR3 is 13 residues long. The germline V gene has CDR1 PRHDT and CDR2 FYEKMQ (reference sequence). The variable domain in full, with the rest retrieved from reference TRBV13 and TRBJ1-1, is AAGVIQSPRHLIKEKRETATLKCYPIPRHDTVYWYQQGPGQDPQFLISFYEKMQSDKGSIPDRFSAQQFSDYHSELNMSSLELGDSALYFCASSLWGLGEAFFGQGTRLTVV.

In this sample, this clonotype turned up many times. The chain links TRBV10-1 to TRBJ2-2, with 7 bases lining up with TRBD2. The V gene end was trimmed by 3 bases and the J gene end by 0 bases; junction bases not matched to a gene: 13. Germline loops: CDR1 WNHNN, CDR2 SYGVQD (reference sequence). CDR3 length: 19 residues. CDR3 sequence reads: CASSDRKGGGGTNTGELFF. The CDR3 region has the DNA TGCGCCAGCAGTGATCGGAAAGGCGGGGGAGGGACGAACACCGGGGAGCTGTTTTTT.

Ten or more counts support this clonotype. The gene calls are TRBV27 and TRBJ2-1, with 14 bases lining up with TRBD2. V trimming: 5 bases; J trimming: 8 bases; junction bases outside the gene matches: 8. The CDR3 has 16 residues. Germline CDR1 reads MNHEY; CDR2 reads SMNVEV (reference sequence). CDR3 loop: CASSPSGLAGDDEQFF. CDR3 DNA: TGTGCCAGCAGTCCATCGGGACTAGCGGGAGACGATGAGCAGTTCTTC.

Ten or more counts support this clonotype. The J gene is TRBJ2-3, the V gene TRBV7-2; D not resolved. The CDR3 extends over 13 amino acids. Germline V gives CDR1 SGHTA, CDR2 FQGNSA. V lost 5 bases to trimming and J lost 5 bases, with 11 bases between them. The CDR3 DNA is TGTGCCAGCAGCCCGGACGAGGTAGATACGCAGTATTTT. Its translation: CASSPDEVDTQYF.

Only a few counts were recorded for this clonotype. The gene calls are TRBV20-1 and TRBJ2-3, with unresolved D. The CDR3 contains 13 residues. The germline V and J ends were trimmed by 2 bases and 1 base, with 7 bases remaining between them. Germline CDR1 DFQATT, CDR2 SNEGSKA (reference sequence). CDR3 in amino acids: CSARSSGTDTQYF. The CDR3, as DNA: TGCAGTGCTAGAAGTAGTGGCACAGATACGCAGTATTTT.

V is TRBV19 and J is TRBJ2-4; TRBD2 is a possible D gene (6 bases). The CDR3 spans 15 residues. V dropped 0 bases and J dropped 8 bases, with 14 bases sitting between them. Germline V gives CDR1 LNHDA, CDR2 SQIVND (reference sequence). CDR3 residues: CASSIDSGGFDIQYF. CDR3 bases: TGTGCCAGTAGTATAGATTCCGGGGGTTTTGACATTCAGTACTTC.

The genes are TRBV19 and TRBJ2-6; D might be TRBD1 (6 bases). Germline assignment: CDR1 LNHDA and CDR2 SQIVND (reference sequence). The germline V and J ends were trimmed by 4 bases and 0 bases, with 13 bases remaining between them. CDR3 length: 17 residues. CDR3 coding DNA: TGTGCCAGTAGTACTCGACAGGTGCGCTCTGGGGCCAACGTCCTGACTTTC. This translates into CASSTRQVRSGANVLTF.

This clonotype came up a few times. The chain recombines TRBV11-2 with TRBJ2-5; D is perhaps TRBD2 (6 bases). V was cut by 3 bases and J by 3 bases, with 8 bases left in between. This CDR3 is built from 13 residues. Germline CDR1 reads SGHAT; CDR2 reads FQNNGV. The CDR3 nucleotides are TGTGCCAGCAGCTTCGGCGGGGAAGAGACCCAGTACTTC. It encodes CASSFGGEETQYF. Full variable domain (rest looked up from reference TRBV11-2 and TRBJ2-5): EAGVAQSPRYKIIEKRQSVAFWCNPISGHATLYWYQQILGQGPKLLIQFQNNGVVDDSQLPKDRFSAERLKGVDSTLKIQPAKLEDSAVYLCASSFGGEETQYFGPGTRLLVL.

This chain connects TRBV12-3 or TRBV12-4 to TRBJ1-1; D gene uncertain. This CDR3 has 13 residues. Trimming stripped 2 bases from V and 7 bases from J, with 11 bases between. The CDR3 DNA reads TGTGCCAGCAGTTTACGGCGGATCCATGAAGCTTTCTTT. It is translated as CASSLRRIHEAFF.

This clonotype was seen ten or more times. The chain has TRBV7-6 and TRBJ2-1; TRBD2 matches 9 bases. Germline CDR1 reads SGHVS; CDR2 reads FNYEAQ. J lost 5 bases, V lost 1 base, and 3 bases had no gene match. This CDR3 comprises 15 residues. CDR3 region: CASSLDPSGNNEQFF. The CDR3 region has the DNA TGTGCCAGCAGCTTAGACCCTAGCGGGAACAATGAGCAGTTCTTC.

This clonotype has a handful of counts. In nucleotides, the CDR3 is TGTGCCAGCAGCTTAGGAGGGGAGGAGTTCTTC. The encoded protein is CASSLGGEEFF. The rearrangement links TRBV7-9 to TRBJ2-1; TRBD2 might be the D (6 bases). The V gene lost 1 base and the J gene lost 14 bases, with 9 bases spanning the gap. This CDR3 contains 11 residues. Germline CDR1 SEHNR, CDR2 FQNEAQ (reference sequence). The full variable domain, rest sourced from reference TRBV7-9 and TRBJ2-1, is DTGVSQNPRHKITKRGQNVTFRCDPISEHNRLYWYRQTLGQGPEFLTYFQNEAQLEKSRLLSDRFSAERPKGSFSTLEIQRTEQGDSAMYLCASSLGGEEFFGPGTRLTVL.

This clonotype was seen repeatedly, ten times or more. This chain joins TRBV29-1 and TRBJ2-5; D may be TRBD1 (5 bases). CDR3 length equals 11 residues. Looked up from germline, CDR1 is SQVTM and CDR2 is ANQGSEA. V shed 4 bases and J shed 7 bases, with 10 bases lying between them. CDR3 in amino acids: CSVGVTGTQYF. CDR3 nucleotides: TGCAGCGTTGGAGTAACAGGGACCCAGTACTTC.

The V and J genes are TRBV7-2 and TRBJ2-2; tentative D call: TRBD2 (6 bases). CDR3 size: 17 residues. V dropped 3 bases and J dropped 2 bases, with 16 bases sitting between them. Per germline, CDR1 SGHTA and CDR2 FQGNSA. CDR3 protein: CASSFKLGGLNTGELFF. CDR3 DNA: TGTGCCAGCAGCTTTAAATTAGGAGGGCTAAACACCGGGGAGCTGTTTTTT.